What follows are 21 T cell receptor beta chains derived from one specimen sequenced in a study of blood T cell repertoires in COVID-19 (dated by TCRdb to between 2020 and 2021). To prepare the library, the immunoSEQ multiplex PCR assay was applied. TCRdb limited this immuneACCESS table to in-frame rearrangements with V and J called. A share of clones is missing; checked studies link under half to unresolved V genes, and the rest is unexplained. Present in this sample are 150,000 or so clones, around nine tenths of which were seen just once. The ten largest clones add up to 11% of the sample. The sequencing input was peripheral blood. These receptors were obtained from a woman in her seventies with COVID-19, enrolled during active disease.

The chain is built from TRBV5-1 and TRBJ1-4, with D maybe TRBD1 (5 bases). Germline V lookup: CDR1 SGHRS, CDR2 YFSETQ. This CDR3 is 14 amino acids long. Trimming removed 0 bases from V and 6 bases from J, with 9 bases in between. The CDR3 DNA follows: TGCGCCAGCAGCTTGGTGGCAGGGCATGAAAAACTGTTTTTT. Its protein is CASSLVAGHEKLFF.

The chain carries TRBV11-2 and TRBJ1-2; no reliable D call. Germline V gene sequence: CDR1 SGHAT, CDR2 FQNNGV. The CDR3 is 13 residues long. The V end was cut by 4 bases, the J end by 3 bases, with 9 bases between. The CDR3 sequence is CASSSNGYYGYTF. DNA of the CDR3: TGTGCCAGCAGCTCGAACGGGTACTATGGCTACACCTTC.

The rearrangement joins TRBV12-5 to TRBJ2-5; D might be TRBD2 (5 bases). There are 15 residues in the CDR3. Germline V CDR1 and CDR2: LGHNT, FRNRAP. Trimming shortened V by 7 bases and J by 4 bases, and 19 bases separated the two germline ends. CDR3 in DNA: TGTGCTAGTGCCCTAGGACTCGCGGTTGGAGAGACCCAGTACTTC. Amino acids: CASALGLAVGETQYF. Supplemented by reference TRBV12-5 and TRBJ2-5, the full variable domain reads DARVTQTPRHKVTEMGQEVTMRCQPILGHNTVFWYRQTMMQGLELLAYFRNRAPLDDSGMPKDRFSAEMPDATLATLKIQPSEPRDSAVYFCASALGLAVGETQYFGPGTRLLVL.

The gene calls are TRBV5-1 and TRBJ1-1; 7 nucleotides match TRBD1. The germline CDR1 and CDR2 sequences are SGHRS and YFSETQ. V shed 0 bases, J shed 7 bases, and the junction held 9 bases outside the gene matches. The CDR3 runs to 15 residues. The CDR3 DNA reads as TGCGCCAGCAGCTTGGGGGGGACAGAACCCGTTGAAGCTTTCTTT. It yields the protein CASSLGGTEPVEAFF. Full variable domain (outside the CDR3, taken from reference TRBV5-1 and TRBJ1-1): KAGVTQTPRYLIKTRGQQVTLSCSPISGHRSVSWYQQTPGQGLQFLFEYFSETQRNKGNFPGRFSGRQFSNSRSEMNVSTLELGDSALYLCASSLGGTEPVEAFFGQGTRLTVV.

This clone was counted once. The V call is TRBV4-1, the J call TRBJ2-5; 7 bases agree with TRBD2. Germline V CDR1 and CDR2: MGHRA, YSYEKL. The CDR3 sequence is 15 residues long. V was clipped by 1 base and J by 2 bases; unmatched bases: 4. For the CDR3, the DNA is TGCGCCAGCAGCCAAGCAGCTAGCGGTCAAGAGACCCAGTACTTC. Translated: CASSQAASGQETQYF.

The chain has TRBV7-3 and TRBJ2-5; D is undetermined. Germline assignment: CDR1 SGHTA and CDR2 FQGTGA. Trimming took off 3 bases at V and 2 bases at J, with 7 bases between the two ends. The CDR3 is 13 amino acids. DNA for the CDR3: TGTGCCAGCAGCTTGGGCCCACAAGAGACCCAGTACTTC. Translating gives CASSLGPQETQYF.

The chain carries TRBV7-9 and TRBJ2-3; 8 bases fit TRBD2. Germline CDR1 is SEHNR and CDR2 is FQNEAQ (reference sequence). The ends lost 5 bases at V and 0 bases at J; junction bases unmatched: 7. This CDR3 is built from 16 residues. The CDR3 sequence: CASSEVSGASTDTQYF. The DNA for the CDR3 is TGTGCCAGCAGCGAAGTTAGCGGGGCAAGCACAGATACGCAGTATTTT.

The genes are TRBV24-1 and TRBJ1-5; 9 bases agree with TRBD1. Germline V gene sequence: CDR1 KGHDR, CDR2 SFDVKD. This CDR3 spans 18 amino acids. The V gene end was trimmed by 10 bases and the J gene end by 1 base; junction bases not matched to a gene: 16. The CDR3 region is CATTPGQGRVWSNQPQHF. The CDR3 region has the DNA TGTGCCACTACCCCGGGACAGGGTCGAGTTTGGAGCAATCAGCCCCAGCATTTT.

J is TRBJ2-7 and V is TRBV11-1; maybe TRBD1 (5 bases). Trimming removed 5 bases at V and 1 base at J, with 6 bases between. The CDR3 loop spans 12 amino acids. The germline V gene encodes CDR1 SGHAT and CDR2 FQDESV (reference sequence). The CDR3 here is CASSKGSYEQYF. The CDR3 DNA follows: TGTGCCAGCAGCAAGGGGTCCTACGAGCAGTACTTC.

This clone was picked up one time. The chain carries TRBV7-2 and TRBJ2-1; TRBD2 aligns across 8 bases. The CDR3 is 15 residues long. Germline V CDR1 and CDR2: SGHTA, FQGNSA. The junction had 8 bases not matched to a gene; V was cut back by 0 bases and J by 10 bases. The CDR3 sequence is CASSLAGTGGREQFF. As DNA, the CDR3 is TGTGCCAGCAGCTTAGCAGGGACGGGAGGGAGAGAGCAGTTCTTC.

The chain carries TRBV10-3 and TRBJ1-4; a weak D match, TRBD1 (5 bases). Germline values: CDR1 ENHRY, CDR2 SYGVKD. V was clipped by 6 bases and J by 5 bases, with 13 bases between them. This CDR3 region has 14 residues. CDR3 protein: CAISGGGWNEKLFF. CDR3 nucleotides: TGTGCCATCAGCGGCGGGGGATGGAATGAAAAACTGTTTTTT.

The chain joins TRBV11-2 to TRBJ1-1; maybe TRBD1 (5 bases). The CDR3 is 14 residues long. Looked up from germline, CDR1 is SGHAT and CDR2 is FQNNGV. Deletions cut 1 base from V and 10 bases from J, with 16 bases between. DNA for the CDR3: TGTGCCAGCAGCTTAGGTTTTAGAGTGGGGGGAGCTTTCTTT. It codes for CASSLGFRVGGAFF.

This clone was seen a few times. The chain joins TRBV25-1 to TRBJ2-5, with D tentatively TRBD1 (5 bases). Trimming removed 3 bases at V and 5 bases at J, with 16 bases between. Germline V gene data show CDR1 as MGHDK and CDR2 as SYGVNS. CDR3 length equals 15 residues. The CDR3 reads CASSDTRRGRETQYF. In DNA, the CDR3 is TGTGCCAGCAGTGACACCCGAAGGGGTCGGGAGACCCAGTACTTC.

The rearrangement uses TRBV5-1 and TRBJ1-1; the D gene is possibly TRBD1 (6 bases). This CDR3 spans 12 amino acids. The germline gives CDR1 SGHRS, CDR2 YFSETQ. V gave up 2 bases and J gave up 8 bases, with 10 bases separating them. Here the CDR3 reads CASSFQGYEAFF. The CDR3 bases are TGCGCCAGCAGCTTTCAGGGGTACGAAGCTTTCTTT.

The chain couples TRBV11-1 to TRBJ1-6, with D perhaps TRBD1 (6 bases). V lost 5 bases to trimming and J lost 7 bases, with 12 bases between them. The CDR3 length is 14 residues. From germline, CDR1 is SGHAT and CDR2 FQDESV (reference sequence). CDR3 amino acids: CASSPQGSNSPLHF. Here the CDR3 DNA reads TGTGCCAGCAGCCCACAGGGCAGCAATTCACCCCTCCACTTT.

The chain has TRBV30 and TRBJ1-2; D uncertain. Germline V lookup: CDR1 GTSNPN, CDR2 SVGIG (reference sequence). CDR3 length equals 14 residues. V was shortened by 0 bases and J by 8 bases, with 16 bases between the two germline ends. The CDR3 DNA sequence: TGTGCCTGGAGTGTCGGGCCGACGGGGTGGGGCTACACCTTC. Encoded protein: CAWSVGPTGWGYTF.

This clone was counted ten times or more. V gene TRBV10-1 combines with J gene TRBJ2-7; 9 positions agree with TRBD2. Germline CDR1 reads WNHNN; CDR2 reads SYGVQD (reference sequence). V shed 7 bases, J shed 3 bases, and the junction held 4 bases outside the gene matches. CDR3 length: 13 residues. The CDR3 sequence is CASTIAGVYEQYF. The CDR3 DNA is TGCGCCAGCACTATAGCGGGGGTCTACGAGCAGTACTTC.

This sequence joins TRBV5-6 and TRBJ1-2; a possible D gene is TRBD1 (6 bases). The CDR3 covers 14 residues. Germline CDR1 reads SGHDT; CDR2 reads YYEEEE. V lost 4 bases to trimming and J lost 4 bases, with 14 bases between them. CDR3 residues: CASSPLGGGYGYTF. The DNA for the CDR3 is TGTGCCAGCAGCCCGTTAGGGGGTGGCTATGGCTACACCTTC.

The chain couples TRBV11-2 to TRBJ2-1, with 16 bases aligning to TRBD2. Trimming cost V 7 bases and J 4 bases; bases outside gene matches: 4. The V gene's germline CDR1 is SGHAT and CDR2 FQNNGV. This CDR3 has 16 residues. The CDR3 nucleotides are TGTGCCAGCACGGGACTAGCGGGGGGGTCTTACAATGAGCAGTTCTTC. Translated: CASTGLAGGSYNEQFF.

In its sample, this clone was seen a few times. The chain is built from TRBV3-1 (or the pseudogene TRBV3-2) and TRBJ2-5, with 13 bases matching TRBD2. Germline CDR1 and CDR2: LGHDT and YNNKEL (reference sequence). Trimming took 5 bases from V and 4 from J; bases not matched to a gene: 10. This CDR3 has 17 residues. CDR3 loop: CASSITSGGAERETQYF. In nucleotides, the CDR3 is TGTGCCAGCAGCATAACTAGCGGGGGGGCCGAACGAGAGACCCAGTACTTC.

This clone appeared a single time. This chain joins TRBV5-4 and TRBJ1-5; TRBD1 might be the D (6 bases). V was pared by 0 bases and J by 4 bases, with 8 bases between. Germline V gene lookup returns CDR1 SGHNT and CDR2 YYREEE (reference sequence). This CDR3 is built from 14 residues. This CDR3 is CASSLDRDNQPQHF. DNA for the CDR3: TGTGCCAGCAGCTTGGACAGGGATAATCAGCCCCAGCATTTT.